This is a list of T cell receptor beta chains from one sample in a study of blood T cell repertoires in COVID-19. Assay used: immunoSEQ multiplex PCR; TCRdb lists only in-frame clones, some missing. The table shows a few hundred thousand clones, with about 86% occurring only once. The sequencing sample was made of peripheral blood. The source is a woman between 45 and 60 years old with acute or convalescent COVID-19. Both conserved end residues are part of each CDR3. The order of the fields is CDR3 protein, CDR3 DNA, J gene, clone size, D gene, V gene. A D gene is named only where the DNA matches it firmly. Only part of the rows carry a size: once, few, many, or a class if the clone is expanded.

CDR3aa: CASSLEGSLSNEQFF
CDR3nt: TGCGCCAGCAGCTTGGAAGGGAGTCTGTCAAATGAGCAGTTCTTC
j_gene: TRBJ2-1
abundance: .
d_gene: .
v_gene: TRBV5-1

CDR3aa: CASSVAGASYEQYF
CDR3nt: TGTGCCAGCAGCGTAGCGGGAGCCAGCTACGAGCAGTACTTC
j_gene: TRBJ2-7
abundance: .
d_gene: TRBD2
v_gene: TRBV6-5

CDR3aa: CSVVPGTTNYGYTF
CDR3nt: TGCAGCGTTGTCCCAGGGACTACTAACTATGGCTACACCTTC
j_gene: TRBJ1-2
abundance: once
d_gene: .
v_gene: TRBV29-1

CDR3aa: CASSQDGLPNEQFF
CDR3nt: TGCGCCAGCAGCCAAGACGGACTTCCCAATGAGCAGTTCTTC
j_gene: TRBJ2-1
abundance: .
d_gene: .
v_gene: TRBV4-1

CDR3aa: CASSRSGGARTGELFF
CDR3nt: TGTGCCAGCAGCCGCTCGGGGGGGGCGCGGACCGGGGAGCTGTTTTTT
j_gene: TRBJ2-2
abundance: .
d_gene: TRBD2
v_gene: TRBV14

CDR3aa: CASSFGNRNTEAFF
CDR3nt: TGCGCCAGCAGCTTCGGGAATAGGAACACTGAAGCTTTCTTT
j_gene: TRBJ1-1
abundance: .
d_gene: .
v_gene: TRBV5-1

CDR3aa: CASSRQGVDSPLHF
CDR3nt: TGTGCCAGCAGCCGCCAAGGGGTAGATTCACCCCTCCACTTT
j_gene: TRBJ1-6
abundance: .
d_gene: .
v_gene: TRBV3-1/TRBV3-2

CDR3aa: CASTPTSGTYEQYF
CDR3nt: TGTGCCAGTACCCCGACTAGCGGTACCTACGAGCAGTACTTC
j_gene: TRBJ2-7
abundance: few
d_gene: TRBD2
v_gene: TRBV19

CDR3aa: CASTRVEQDNSPLHF
CDR3nt: TGTGCCAGTACCCGGGTGGAGCAAGATAATTCACCCCTCCACTTT
j_gene: TRBJ1-6
abundance: few
d_gene: .
v_gene: TRBV19

CDR3aa: CSVQSGGTEAFF
CDR3nt: TGCAGCGTCCAGTCGGGGGGGACTGAAGCTTTCTTT
j_gene: TRBJ1-1
abundance: few
d_gene: .
v_gene: TRBV29-1

CDR3aa: CAISPGTGNEQFF
CDR3nt: TGTGCCATCAGCCCCGGGACAGGGAATGAGCAGTTCTTC
j_gene: TRBJ2-1
abundance: .
d_gene: TRBD1
v_gene: TRBV10-3

CDR3aa: CASSSTAGRDEQYF
CDR3nt: TGTGCCAGCAGTTCTACCGCAGGGCGAGACGAGCAGTACTTC
j_gene: TRBJ2-7
abundance: .
d_gene: .
v_gene: TRBV6-5

CDR3aa: CASSLLGAGGELFF
CDR3nt: TGCGCCAGCAGCTTGTTGGGGGCTGGCGGGGAGCTGTTTTTT
j_gene: TRBJ2-2
abundance: .
d_gene: .
v_gene: TRBV5-1

CDR3aa: CAISGIELMNTEAFF
CDR3nt: TGTGCCATCAGTGGAATTGAACTGATGAACACTGAAGCTTTCTTT
j_gene: TRBJ1-1
abundance: .
d_gene: .
v_gene: TRBV10-3

CDR3aa: CASSRGLAGSTDTQYF
CDR3nt: TGTGCCAGTAGTCGAGGACTAGCGGGGTCCACAGATACGCAGTATTTT
j_gene: TRBJ2-3
abundance: .
d_gene: TRBD2
v_gene: TRBV19

CDR3aa: CASSLVMGTGPFF
CDR3nt: TGTGCCAGCAGCTTAGTTATGGGGACAGGGCCTTTCTTT
j_gene: TRBJ1-1
abundance: .
d_gene: TRBD1
v_gene: TRBV7-8

CDR3aa: CASSIRDRGQDTQYF
CDR3nt: TGTGCCAGTAGTATCAGGGACAGGGGGCAAGATACGCAGTATTTT
j_gene: TRBJ2-3
abundance: .
d_gene: TRBD1
v_gene: TRBV19

CDR3aa: CASSSNLRDRSSYNSPLHF
CDR3nt: TGTGCCAGCAGCTCCAACCTCCGGGACAGGAGCTCCTATAATTCACCCCTCCACTTT
j_gene: TRBJ1-6
abundance: .
d_gene: TRBD1
v_gene: TRBV5-7

CDR3aa: CASSTTGGDEQYF
CDR3nt: TGTGCCAGCAGCACAACAGGGGGCGACGAGCAGTACTTC
j_gene: TRBJ2-7
abundance: .
d_gene: TRBD1
v_gene: TRBV7-3

CDR3aa: CASSGTGTGSPLHF
CDR3nt: TGTGCCAGCAGCGGGACAGGGACAGGGTCACCCCTCCACTTT
j_gene: TRBJ1-6
abundance: few
d_gene: TRBD1
v_gene: TRBV9

CDR3aa: CASSLKGAYNNQPQHF
CDR3nt: TGTGCCAGCAGTTTAAAGGGGGCGTATAATAATCAGCCCCAGCATTTT
j_gene: TRBJ1-5
abundance: .
d_gene: TRBD1
v_gene: TRBV27

CDR3aa: CASSYLQGSYEQYF
CDR3nt: TGTGCCAGCAGTTATCTACAGGGGTCCTACGAGCAGTACTTC
j_gene: TRBJ2-7
abundance: few
d_gene: TRBD1
v_gene: TRBV6-5

CDR3aa: CASSLQAGEQFF
CDR3nt: TGTGCCAGCAGCTTACAGGCGGGCGAGCAGTTCTTC
j_gene: TRBJ2-1
abundance: .
d_gene: .
v_gene: TRBV7-9

CDR3aa: CATSRGGQGAYEQYF
CDR3nt: TGTGCCACCAGCCGTGGGGGACAGGGGGCCTACGAGCAGTACTTC
j_gene: TRBJ2-7
abundance: .
d_gene: TRBD1
v_gene: TRBV15

CDR3aa: CASSQWTGPYEQYF
CDR3nt: TGCGCCAGCAGCCAGTGGACAGGGCCCTACGAGCAGTACTTC
j_gene: TRBJ2-7
abundance: .
d_gene: TRBD1
v_gene: TRBV4-1

CDR3aa: CATSDPRREGNIQYF
CDR3nt: TGTGCCACCAGTGATCCCCGCAGGGAGGGAAACATTCAGTACTTC
j_gene: TRBJ2-4
abundance: .
d_gene: TRBD2
v_gene: TRBV24-1

CDR3aa: CATRSRGGTEAFF
CDR3nt: TGTGCCACCAGATCCCGAGGGGGTACTGAAGCTTTCTTT
j_gene: TRBJ1-1
abundance: .
d_gene: .
v_gene: TRBV24-1

CDR3aa: CAWRAGGHYGYTF
CDR3nt: TGTGCCTGGAGGGCAGGGGGTCACTATGGCTACACCTTC
j_gene: TRBJ1-2
abundance: .
d_gene: TRBD1
v_gene: TRBV30

CDR3aa: CASSIDGDQPQHF
CDR3nt: TGTGCCAGCAGTATAGACGGAGATCAGCCCCAGCATTTT
j_gene: TRBJ1-5
abundance: once
d_gene: .
v_gene: TRBV14

CDR3aa: CASSSPRVFEAFF
CDR3nt: TGTGCCAGCAGCTCTCCCCGGGTGTTTGAAGCTTTCTTT
j_gene: TRBJ1-1
abundance: many
d_gene: .
v_gene: TRBV7-9

CDR3aa: CASSPQTGGFGDTQYF
CDR3nt: TGTGCCAGCTCACCGCAAACAGGGGGTTTCGGCGATACGCAGTATTTT
j_gene: TRBJ2-3
abundance: .
d_gene: TRBD1
v_gene: TRBV18

CDR3aa: CASSPNRGSTGELFF
CDR3nt: TGTGCCAGCAGCCCAAACAGGGGTAGCACCGGGGAGCTGTTTTTT
j_gene: TRBJ2-2
abundance: .
d_gene: TRBD1
v_gene: TRBV11-1

CDR3aa: CATSRDLSGERWYEQFF
CDR3nt: TGTGCCACCAGCAGAGATCTTTCGGGGGAGCGGTGGTATGAGCAGTTCTTC
j_gene: TRBJ2-1
abundance: once
d_gene: .
v_gene: TRBV15

CDR3aa: CAWSARQGGLDTIYF
CDR3nt: TGTGCCTGGAGTGCTCGACAGGGTGGGTTGGACACCATATATTTT
j_gene: TRBJ1-3
abundance: few
d_gene: TRBD1
v_gene: TRBV30

CDR3aa: CASSPRAGLAGLETQYF
CDR3nt: TGTGCCAGCAGCCCCCGAGCGGGACTAGCGGGTTTAGAGACCCAGTACTTC
j_gene: TRBJ2-5
abundance: .
d_gene: TRBD2
v_gene: TRBV3-1/TRBV3-2

CDR3aa: CASSPSPSYTEAFF
CDR3nt: TGTGCCAGCAGCCCCTCCCCCAGTTACACTGAAGCTTTCTTT
j_gene: TRBJ1-1
abundance: .
d_gene: .
v_gene: TRBV7-2

CDR3aa: CASTSGRLSYEQYF
CDR3nt: TGTGCCAGCACCAGCGGGAGGCTCTCCTACGAGCAGTACTTC
j_gene: TRBJ2-7
abundance: .
d_gene: TRBD2
v_gene: TRBV2

CDR3aa: CASSMLAGGADTQYF
CDR3nt: TGTGCCAGTAGTATGCTAGCGGGTGGTGCAGATACGCAGTATTTT
j_gene: TRBJ2-3
abundance: once
d_gene: TRBD2
v_gene: TRBV19

CDR3aa: CASSDFDRPLYGYTF
CDR3nt: TGTGCCAGCAGTGATTTCGACAGGCCCCTCTATGGCTACACCTTC
j_gene: TRBJ1-2
abundance: .
d_gene: .
v_gene: TRBV6-1

CDR3aa: CASSPTGGGGYEQYF
CDR3nt: TGTGCCAGCAGCCCTACAGGGGGCGGTGGGTACGAGCAGTACTTC
j_gene: TRBJ2-7
abundance: once
d_gene: TRBD1
v_gene: TRBV9

CDR3aa: CASSDSGTEAFF
CDR3nt: TGCGCCAGCTCCGATTCGGGCACTGAAGCTTTCTTT
j_gene: TRBJ1-1
abundance: .
d_gene: .
v_gene: TRBV5-1

CDR3aa: CASSPRKGATNEKLFF
CDR3nt: TGTGCCAGCAGCCCTCGTAAGGGGGCAACTAATGAAAAACTGTTTTTT
j_gene: TRBJ1-4
abundance: .
d_gene: .
v_gene: TRBV7-9

CDR3aa: CASSPMTGNTGELFF
CDR3nt: TGTGCCAGCTCACCAATGACAGGGAACACCGGGGAGCTGTTTTTT
j_gene: TRBJ2-2
abundance: few
d_gene: .
v_gene: TRBV18

CDR3aa: CASRDRGKDTQYF
CDR3nt: TGTGCCAGCAGGGACAGGGGGAAAGATACGCAGTATTTT
j_gene: TRBJ2-3
abundance: .
d_gene: TRBD1
v_gene: TRBV6-5

CDR3aa: CAWSPGNGNTIYF
CDR3nt: TGTGCCTGGAGTCCCGGGAATGGAAACACCATATATTTT
j_gene: TRBJ1-3
abundance: .
d_gene: .
v_gene: TRBV30

CDR3aa: CASGLEAQGYTEAFF
CDR3nt: TGTGCTAGTGGTTTGGAGGCCCAGGGCTACACTGAAGCTTTCTTT
j_gene: TRBJ1-1
abundance: once
d_gene: .
v_gene: TRBV12-5